This T cell receptor beta chain was sequenced in a study of CD8 T cells in ankylosing spondylitis (dated by TCRdb to between 2016 and 2019). In the study overall: The study profiled T cell receptor beta repertoires in healthy donors and ankylosing spondylitis patients to find disease-linked TCR variants. The full study cohort was made up of about 24 ankylosing spondylitis patients and around 100 healthy donors. Samples of peripheral blood were taken, and for ankylosing spondylitis patients, synovial fluid was collected as well.

To note about this clonotype: No cognate antigen has been identified for it. There are no base qualities to consult, and no much larger clone falls within one base.

On the study overall, not on this receptor specifically: Significant enrichment of the disease-linked clones was reported in matched synovial fluid samples from ankylosing spondylitis patients. A CD8+ phenotype was shown by the disease-linked clones, which were found at relatively low frequencies in peripheral blood. A TCR beta motif of about 8 highly homologous amino acid variants appeared characteristic of blood from ankylosing spondylitis patients. Some motif variants had previously been reported in the synovial fluid and blood of reactive arthritis patients, which suggests shared mechanisms of disease initiation.

CDR1 is given as LGHDT and CDR2 as YNNKEL, both from the germline V gene (reference sequence). V is reduced by 2 bases and J by 6 bases, leaving a spacing of 11 bases between them. Including cysteine and phenylalanine, the CDR3 has 14 amino acids. Just CDR3 DNA is preserved here, 42 bases in frame from base 1. The sequencing machine was an Illumina HiSeq 2500. Quantitative 5'-RACE with molecular barcodes was used to prepare TCR beta libraries. In the source study's methods: A new computational method based on a probabilistic model of VDJ rearrangement was used to identify disease-linked TCR variants. TCRdb reran the public reads through fastp at Q25 and MiXCR, keeping productive beta chains. One record per CDR3 amino acid sequence lists the most common genes and DNA. For this entry, the V and J calls and clone size follow TCRdb and not the study's own pipeline. For this sample the table gives tens of thousands of distinct CDR3 sequences, of which more than 25% were detected only once. The ten most abundant clones make up roughly three fifths of the sample.

The specimen was blood, either unsorted or a sorted T cell fraction (not recorded which). The rearranged chain carries TRBV3-1 and TRBJ2-1, with no D gene named confidently. This sequence was found in a male donor with ankylosing spondylitis or in good health (not recorded which). The nucleotide sequence is TGTGCCAGCAGCCAAAGTGCTAGTATCAATGAGCAGTTCTTC. The translation is CASSQSASINEQFF.